This T cell receptor beta chain is drawn from a study of T cell changes during pregnancy in multiple sclerosis. Assay used: immunoSEQ multiplex PCR; TCRdb lists only in-frame clones, some missing. Found here are about 69,000 clones, approximately 90% of them singletons; the top ten hold more than 1.3%. V lost 2 bases and J lost 0, with 14 bases in between. The CDR3 contains 17 residues. The germline gives CDR1 MNHEY, CDR2 SMNVEV (reference sequence). The receptor's source is a female donor with multiple sclerosis, enrolled in a pregnancy study. Sequences were derived from peripheral blood, sampled in the third trimester of pregnancy. This rearrangement joins TRBV27 to TRBJ1-5; D is perhaps TRBD1 (5 bases). CDR3 residues: CASSLRHVQDSNQPQHF. The CDR3 region has the DNA TGTGCCAGCAGTTTAAGGCACGTACAGGATAGCAATCAGCCCCAGCATTTT.